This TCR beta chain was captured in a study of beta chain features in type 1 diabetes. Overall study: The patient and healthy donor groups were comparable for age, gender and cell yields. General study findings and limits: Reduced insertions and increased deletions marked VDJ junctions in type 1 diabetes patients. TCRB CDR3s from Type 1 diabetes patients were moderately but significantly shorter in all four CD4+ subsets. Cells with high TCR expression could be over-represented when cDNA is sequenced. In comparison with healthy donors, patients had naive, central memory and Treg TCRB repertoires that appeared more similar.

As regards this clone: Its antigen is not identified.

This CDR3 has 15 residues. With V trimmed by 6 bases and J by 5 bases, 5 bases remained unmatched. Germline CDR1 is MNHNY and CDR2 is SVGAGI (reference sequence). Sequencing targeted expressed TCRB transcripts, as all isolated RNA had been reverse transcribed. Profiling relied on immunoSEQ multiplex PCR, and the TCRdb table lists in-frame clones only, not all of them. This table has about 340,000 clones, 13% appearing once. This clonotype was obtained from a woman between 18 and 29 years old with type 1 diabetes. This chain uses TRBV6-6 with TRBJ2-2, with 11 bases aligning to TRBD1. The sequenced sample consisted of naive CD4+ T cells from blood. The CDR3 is CASSFGTGGTGELFF. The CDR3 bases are TGTGCCAGCAGCTTCGGGACAGGGGGAACCGGGGAGCTGTTTTTT.